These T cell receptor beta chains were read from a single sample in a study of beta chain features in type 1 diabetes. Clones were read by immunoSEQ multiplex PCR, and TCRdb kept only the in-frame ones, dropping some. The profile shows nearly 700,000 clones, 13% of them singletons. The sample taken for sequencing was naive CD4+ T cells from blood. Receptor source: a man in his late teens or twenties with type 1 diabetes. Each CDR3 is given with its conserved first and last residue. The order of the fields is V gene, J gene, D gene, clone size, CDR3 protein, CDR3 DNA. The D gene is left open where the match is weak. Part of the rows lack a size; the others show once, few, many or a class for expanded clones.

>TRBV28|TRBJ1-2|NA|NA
CAGGANYGYTF
TGTGCCGGGGGAGCTAACTATGGCTACACCTTC
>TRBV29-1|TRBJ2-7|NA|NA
CSAQRGSYEQYF
TGCAGCGCCCAAAGAGGGAGCTACGAGCAGTACTTC
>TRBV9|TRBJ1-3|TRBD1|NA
CASSAPGTGSNTIYF
TGTGCCAGCAGCGCACCCGGGACAGGGAGCAACACCATATATTTT
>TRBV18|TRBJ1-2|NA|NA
CASSPPGGYGYTF
TGTGCCAGCTCACCACCGGGGGGCTATGGCTACACCTTC
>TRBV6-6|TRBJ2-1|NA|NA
CASRQDTPLYNEQFF
TGTGCCAGCAGGCAGGACACTCCCTTATACAATGAGCAGTTCTTC
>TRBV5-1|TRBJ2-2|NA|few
CASSLAQGAGELFF
TGCGCCAGCAGCTTGGCTCAGGGTGCCGGGGAGCTGTTTTTT
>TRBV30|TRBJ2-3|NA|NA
CAWSGAGTDTQYF
TGTGCCTGGAGTGGGGCCGGCACAGATACGCAGTATTTT
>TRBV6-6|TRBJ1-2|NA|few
CASSYHSEINYGYTF
TGTGCCAGCAGTTATCACAGTGAAATTAACTATGGCTACACCTTC
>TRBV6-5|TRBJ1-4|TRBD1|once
CASSYDAGGREKLFF
TGTGCCAGCAGTTACGACGCAGGGGGCAGAGAAAAACTGTTTTTT
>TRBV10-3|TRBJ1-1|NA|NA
CAISPGLRTRAFF
TGTGCCATCAGTCCGGGACTGAGAACTAGAGCTTTCTTT
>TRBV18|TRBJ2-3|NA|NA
CASSPQWQADTQYF
TGTGCCAGCTCACCACAGTGGCAGGCAGATACGCAGTATTTT
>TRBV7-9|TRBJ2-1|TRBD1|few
CASSLDFHRQGVSYNEQFF
TGTGCCAGCAGCTTAGATTTCCACCGACAGGGTGTCTCCTACAATGAGCAGTTCTTC
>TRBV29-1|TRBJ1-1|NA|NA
CSVFDRLNTEAFF
TGCAGCGTTTTTGACAGGTTGAACACTGAAGCTTTCTTT
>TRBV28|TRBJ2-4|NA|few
CASIPRVGKNIQYF
TGTGCCAGCATCCCTAGGGTGGGCAAAAACATTCAGTACTTC
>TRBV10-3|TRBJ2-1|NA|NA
CASKTDSYNEQFF
TGTGCCTCGAAGACAGACTCCTACAATGAGCAGTTCTTC
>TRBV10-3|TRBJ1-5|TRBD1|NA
CAISESKAGGVQQPQHF
TGTGCCATCAGTGAGTCGAAGGCAGGGGGTGTTCAGCAGCCCCAGCATTTT
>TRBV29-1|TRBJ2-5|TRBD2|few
CSVARGVGETQYF
TGCAGCGTTGCGCGGGGGGTGGGCGAGACCCAGTACTTC
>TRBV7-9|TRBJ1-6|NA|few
CASNHIGGGDSPLHF
TGTGCCAGCAACCACATCGGAGGAGGGGATTCACCCCTCCACTTT
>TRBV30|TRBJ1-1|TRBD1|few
CAWSVGQGVTEAFF
TGTGCCTGGAGTGTAGGGCAGGGGGTCACTGAAGCTTTCTTT
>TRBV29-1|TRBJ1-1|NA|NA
CSVTEQVDTEAFF
TGCAGCGTTACCGAACAGGTGGACACTGAAGCTTTCTTT
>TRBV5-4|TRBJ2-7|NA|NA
CASSPADTYEQYF
TGTGCCAGCAGCCCGGCAGATACCTACGAGCAGTACTTC
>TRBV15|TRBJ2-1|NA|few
CATSRPTLNEQFF
TGTGCCACCAGCAGGCCCACGTTGAATGAGCAGTTCTTC
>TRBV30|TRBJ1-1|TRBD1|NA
CAWSVLRGQGEAFF
TGTGCCTGGAGTGTACTGAGGGGACAGGGTGAAGCTTTCTTT
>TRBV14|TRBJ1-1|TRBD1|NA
CASSAQGAGTEAFF
TGTGCCAGCAGCGCACAGGGGGCTGGGACTGAAGCTTTCTTT
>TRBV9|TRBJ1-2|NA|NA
CASSVEQAYGYTF
TGTGCCAGCAGCGTAGAACAGGCCTATGGCTACACCTTC
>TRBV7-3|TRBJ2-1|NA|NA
CASNLGWSTHREEQFF
TGTGCCAGCAACTTGGGTTGGTCGACGCACCGGGAGGAGCAGTTCTTC
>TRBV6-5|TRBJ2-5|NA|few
CATLGQQETQYF
TGTGCCACCTTGGGGCAGCAAGAGACCCAGTACTTC
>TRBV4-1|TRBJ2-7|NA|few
CASSHAQSPSYEQYF
TGCGCCAGCAGCCATGCCCAATCACCCTCCTACGAGCAGTACTTC
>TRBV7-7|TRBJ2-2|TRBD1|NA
CASSQGTGPDTGELFF
TGTGCTAGCAGCCAGGGGACAGGGCCGGACACCGGGGAGCTGTTTTTT
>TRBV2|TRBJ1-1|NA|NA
CASSVQGQGTEAFF
TGTGCCAGCAGTGTCCAGGGGCAGGGGACTGAAGCTTTCTTT
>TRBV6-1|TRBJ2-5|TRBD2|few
CASSRQGGETQYF
TGTGCCAGCAGTCGGCAGGGAGGGGAGACCCAGTACTTC
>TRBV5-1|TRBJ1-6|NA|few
CASSLPGWDSPLHF
TGCGCCAGCAGCTTGCCCGGGTGGGATTCACCCCTCCACTTT
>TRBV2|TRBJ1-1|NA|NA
CASSEGVGGTEAFF
TGTGCCAGCAGTGAAGGGGTAGGGGGAACTGAAGCTTTCTTT
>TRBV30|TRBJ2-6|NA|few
CGVETSSGANVLTF
TGTGGGGTGGAAACTAGCTCTGGGGCCAACGTCCTGACTTTC
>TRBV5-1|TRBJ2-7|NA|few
CASSLMIAETYEQYF
TGCGCCAGCAGCTTGATGATTGCAGAGACCTACGAGCAGTACTTC
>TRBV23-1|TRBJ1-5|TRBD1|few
CASSPRDREDYSNQPQHF
TGCGCCAGCAGTCCCCGAGACAGGGAGGATTATAGCAATCAGCCCCAGCATTTT
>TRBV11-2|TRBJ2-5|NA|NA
CASSLGVLVETQYF
TGTGCCAGCAGCTTAGGGGTGTTGGTCGAGACCCAGTACTTC
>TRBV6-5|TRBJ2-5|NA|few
CASRPPGTKETQYF
TGTGCCAGCAGACCCCCCGGGACAAAAGAGACCCAGTACTTC
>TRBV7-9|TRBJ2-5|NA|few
CASSRIRTGRSGQETQYF
TGTGCCAGCAGCCGAATCCGTACAGGGCGATCGGGTCAAGAGACCCAGTACTTC
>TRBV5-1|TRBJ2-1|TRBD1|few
CASSFPPGDRGANEQFF
TGCGCCAGCAGCTTTCCCCCAGGGGACAGGGGGGCCAATGAGCAGTTCTTC
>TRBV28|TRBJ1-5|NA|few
CASSFQILVSSNQPQHF
TGTGCCAGCAGTTTCCAGATACTTGTATCTAGCAATCAGCCCCAGCATTTT
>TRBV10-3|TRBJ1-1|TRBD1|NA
CAISTGTASEAFF
TGTGCCATCAGCACCGGGACAGCCAGTGAAGCTTTCTTT
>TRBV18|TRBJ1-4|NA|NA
CASSPPGPTEKLFF
TGTGCCAGCTCACCACCAGGACCTACGGAAAAACTGTTTTTT
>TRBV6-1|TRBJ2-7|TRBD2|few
CASSERGLAGNPYEQYF
TGTGCCAGCAGTGAAAGGGGACTAGCGGGGAACCCCTACGAGCAGTACTTC
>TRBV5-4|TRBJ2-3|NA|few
CASSWQSADTQYF
TGTGCCAGCAGCTGGCAGAGCGCTGATACGCAGTATTTT
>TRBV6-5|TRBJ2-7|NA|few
CASSSGTAFTYEQYF
TGTGCCAGCAGTTCCGGGACGGCCTTTACCTACGAGCAGTACTTC
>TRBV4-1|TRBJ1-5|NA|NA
CASSHSEGVGQPQHF
TGCGCCAGCAGCCACAGCGAGGGGGTGGGTCAGCCCCAGCATTTT
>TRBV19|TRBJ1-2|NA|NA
CASSKADRGNYGYTF
TGTGCCAGTAGTAAAGCGGACAGAGGGAACTATGGCTACACCTTC
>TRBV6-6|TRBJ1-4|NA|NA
CASRQQQVTNEKLFF
TGTGCCAGCAGACAACAACAGGTCACTAATGAAAAACTGTTTTTT
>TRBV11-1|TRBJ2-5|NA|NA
CASSLGHQETQYF
TGTGCCAGCAGCTTAGGGCACCAAGAGACCCAGTACTTC
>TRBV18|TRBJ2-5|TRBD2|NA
CASSPTSGTSGVETQYF
TGTGCCAGCTCACCAACGTCCGGGACTAGCGGGGTGGAGACCCAGTACTTC
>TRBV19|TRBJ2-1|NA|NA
CASRTTPYNEQFF
TGTGCCAGTAGGACGACTCCCTACAATGAGCAGTTCTTC
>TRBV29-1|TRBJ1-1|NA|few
CSVELNTEAFF
TGCAGCGTTGAGTTGAACACTGAAGCTTTCTTT
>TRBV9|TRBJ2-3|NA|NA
CASSLQALSTDTQYF
TGTGCCAGCAGCCTACAGGCCCTTAGCACAGATACGCAGTATTTT
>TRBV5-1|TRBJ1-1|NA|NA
CASSLQGPGVMSTEAFF
TGCGCCAGCAGCTTACAGGGTCCAGGTGTGATGAGCACTGAAGCTTTCTTT